Below are 8 T cell receptor beta chains sequenced from a single sample in a study of cytomegalovirus exposure and HLA in healthy donors. The PCR contained 60 Vbeta and 13 Jbeta primers. Sequencing used immunoSEQ multiplex PCR; TCRdb keeps in-frame clones, though not all of them. The repertoire holds around 100,000 clones, with about four fifths as singletons. Input material: PBMCs. The receptor set was obtained from a man under 40 in good health and CMV-seropositive.

This chain uses TRBV19 with TRBJ2-7, with TRBD2 identical over 11 bases. V lost 5 bases and J lost 4; bases outside the gene matches: 7. The CDR3 is 15 amino acids. Germline V gene data show CDR1 as LNHDA and CDR2 as SQIVND (reference sequence). CDR3 loop: CASSSRLAGSYEQYF. CDR3 DNA: TGTGCCAGTAGTTCCAGACTAGCGGGGTCTTACGAGCAGTACTTC.

The chain is built from TRBV5-1 and TRBJ1-5; 7 bases fit TRBD1. This CDR3 is built from 14 residues. V shed 0 bases and J 7 bases; nucleotides not matched to a gene: 4. Germline CDR1 reads SGHRS; CDR2 reads YFSETQ. The CDR3 sequence: CASSLGQGGQPQHF. CDR3 DNA: TGCGCCAGCAGCTTGGGACAGGGCGGCCAGCCCCAGCATTTT.

The CDR3 loop is CASSLDRTVQETQYF. The CDR3 DNA follows: TGTGCCAGCAGCTTAGATCGGACAGTCCAAGAGACCCAGTACTTC. The rearrangement links TRBV7-2 to TRBJ2-5, with D possibly being TRBD1 (6 bases). CDR1 and CDR2 (germline): SGHTA, FQGNSA. The CDR3 length is 15 residues. Trimming cost V 1 base and J 1 base, with 10 bases left between them.

The rearrangement links TRBV6-5 to TRBJ1-1; D is perhaps TRBD1 (5 bases). CDR3 size: 15 residues. Trimming removed 6 bases at V and 11 bases at J, with 25 bases between. Germline CDR1 MNHEY, CDR2 SVGAGI. The CDR3 DNA sequence: TGTGCCAGCAGCTTGTTACAGTCTCAGCGGGGGGGGGCTTTCTTT. Translating gives CASSLLQSQRGGAFF.

CDR3 sequence reads: CATSSKGRGSYEQYF. CDR3 nucleotides: TGTGCCACCAGCAGCAAGGGGAGGGGTTCCTACGAGCAGTACTTC. The chain combines TRBV15 with TRBJ2-5; 7 bases fit TRBD2. The assigned J gene may be wrong: the sequence end matches TRBJ2-7 better. CDR1 is LNHNV and CDR2 is YYDKDF in the germline V gene (reference sequence). The CDR3 length is 15 residues.

The chain carries TRBV6-5 and TRBJ2-1; 8 nucleotides line up with TRBD2. Trimming took 11 bases from V and 10 from J; bases not matched to a gene: 13. The CDR3 consists of 13 residues. The germline CDR1 and CDR2 sequences are MNHEY and SVGAGI. The CDR3 reads CASALAVREEQFF. CDR3 DNA sequence: TGTGCCTCGGCACTAGCGGTCCGGGAGGAGCAGTTCTTC.

The chain couples TRBV19 to TRBJ2-2, with 10 bases lining up with TRBD2. V dropped 6 bases and J dropped 5; count of bases not matched to a gene: 9. CDR3 size: 16 residues. The germline V gene has CDR1 LNHDA and CDR2 SQIVND (reference sequence). CDR3: CASRRQAGGQTGELFF. The CDR3 DNA reads as TGTGCCAGTAGACGCCAAGCGGGAGGGCAAACCGGGGAGCTGTTTTTT.

This clone was counted a single time. At the DNA level, this CDR3 is encoded by other sequences in the same sample as well. This rearrangement joins TRBV27 to TRBJ2-5; TRBD2 matches 7 bases. The junction had 3 bases not matched to a gene; V was cut back by 3 bases and J by 5 bases. CDR1 and CDR2 from the germline V gene are MNHEY and SMNVEV (reference sequence). This CDR3 contains 13 residues. The CDR3 DNA sequence: TGTGCCAGCAGTTTGCGGGGGACGGAGACCCAGTACTTC. Amino acids: CASSLRGTETQYF.